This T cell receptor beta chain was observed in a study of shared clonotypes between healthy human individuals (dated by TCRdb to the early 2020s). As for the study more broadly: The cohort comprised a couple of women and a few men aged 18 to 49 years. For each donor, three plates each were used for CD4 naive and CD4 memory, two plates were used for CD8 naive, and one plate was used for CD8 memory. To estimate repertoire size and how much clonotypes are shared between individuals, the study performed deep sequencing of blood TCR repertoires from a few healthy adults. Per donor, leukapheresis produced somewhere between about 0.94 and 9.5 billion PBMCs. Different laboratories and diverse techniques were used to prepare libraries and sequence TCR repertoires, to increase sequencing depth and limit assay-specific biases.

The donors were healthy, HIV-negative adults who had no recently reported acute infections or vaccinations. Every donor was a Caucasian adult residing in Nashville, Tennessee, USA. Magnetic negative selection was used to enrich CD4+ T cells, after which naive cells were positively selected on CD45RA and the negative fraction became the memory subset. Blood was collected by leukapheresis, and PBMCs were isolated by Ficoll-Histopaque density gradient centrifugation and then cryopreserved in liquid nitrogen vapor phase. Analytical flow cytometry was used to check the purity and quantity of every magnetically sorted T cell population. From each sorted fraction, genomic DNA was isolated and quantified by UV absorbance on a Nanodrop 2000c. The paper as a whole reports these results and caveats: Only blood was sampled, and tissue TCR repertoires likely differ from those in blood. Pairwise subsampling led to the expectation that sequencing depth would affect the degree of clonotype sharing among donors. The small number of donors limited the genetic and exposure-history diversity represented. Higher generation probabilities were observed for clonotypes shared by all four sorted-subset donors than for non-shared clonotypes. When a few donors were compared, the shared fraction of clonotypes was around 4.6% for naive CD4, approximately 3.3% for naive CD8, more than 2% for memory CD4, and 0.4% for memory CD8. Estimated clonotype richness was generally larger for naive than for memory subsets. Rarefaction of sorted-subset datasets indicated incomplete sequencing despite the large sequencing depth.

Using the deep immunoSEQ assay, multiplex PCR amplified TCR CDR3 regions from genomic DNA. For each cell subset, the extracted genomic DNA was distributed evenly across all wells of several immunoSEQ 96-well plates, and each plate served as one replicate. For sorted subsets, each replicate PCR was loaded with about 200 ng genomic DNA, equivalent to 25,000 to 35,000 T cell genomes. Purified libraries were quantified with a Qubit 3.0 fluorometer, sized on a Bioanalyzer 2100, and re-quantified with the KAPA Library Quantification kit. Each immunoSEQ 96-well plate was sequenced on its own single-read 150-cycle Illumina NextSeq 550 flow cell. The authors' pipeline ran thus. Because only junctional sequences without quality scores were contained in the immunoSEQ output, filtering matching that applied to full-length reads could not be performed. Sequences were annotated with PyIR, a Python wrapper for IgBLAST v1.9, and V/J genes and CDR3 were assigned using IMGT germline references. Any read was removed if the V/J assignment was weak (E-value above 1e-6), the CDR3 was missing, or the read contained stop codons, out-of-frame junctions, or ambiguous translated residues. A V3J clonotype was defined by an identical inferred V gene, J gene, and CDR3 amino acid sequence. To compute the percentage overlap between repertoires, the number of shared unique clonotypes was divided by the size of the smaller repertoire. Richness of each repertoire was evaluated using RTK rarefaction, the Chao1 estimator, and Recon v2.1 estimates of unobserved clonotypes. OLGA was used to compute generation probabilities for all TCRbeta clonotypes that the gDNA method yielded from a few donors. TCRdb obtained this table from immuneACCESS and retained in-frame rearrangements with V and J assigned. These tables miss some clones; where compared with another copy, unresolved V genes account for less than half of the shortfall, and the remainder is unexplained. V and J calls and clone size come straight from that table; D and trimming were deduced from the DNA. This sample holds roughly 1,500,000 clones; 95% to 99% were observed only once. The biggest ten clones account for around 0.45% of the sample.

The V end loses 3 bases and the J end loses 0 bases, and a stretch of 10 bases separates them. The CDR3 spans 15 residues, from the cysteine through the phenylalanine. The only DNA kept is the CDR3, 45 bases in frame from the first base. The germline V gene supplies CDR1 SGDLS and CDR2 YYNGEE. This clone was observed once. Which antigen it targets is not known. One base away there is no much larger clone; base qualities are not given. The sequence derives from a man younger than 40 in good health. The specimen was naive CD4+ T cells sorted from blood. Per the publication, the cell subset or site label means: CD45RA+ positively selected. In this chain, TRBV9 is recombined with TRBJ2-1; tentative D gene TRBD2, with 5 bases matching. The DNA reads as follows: TGTGCCAGCAGCGCCTTAGGAGGCTCCTACAATGAGCAGTTCTTC. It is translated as CASSALGGSYNEQFF.